This TCR beta chain appears in the sequencing data of a study of T-cell reconstitution after alpha-beta-depleted transplantation in children. Construction of the TCRbeta library involved unique molecular identifiers. Each CDR3 protein is one row after TCRdb ran MiXCR on the PCR reads. The profile shows 380,000 or so distinct CDR3 sequences, 10% to 15% of them singletons. V gave up 5 bases and J gave up 3 bases; unmatched junction bases: 8. CDR3 size: 14 residues. Germline V lookup: CDR1 DFQATT, CDR2 SNEGSKA (reference sequence). The specimen comprised PBMCs, sampled from the stem cell graft. The sequence came from a human donor who donated a stem cell graft to a child with Fanconi anemia. This chain joins TRBV20-1 and TRBJ1-1; 8 nucleotides agree with TRBD1. The CDR3 region has the DNA TGCAGTGCTCCTCAGGGGGCGGAAGACACTGAAGCTTTCTTT. Protein sequence: CSAPQGAEDTEAFF.